This is a list of T cell receptor beta chains from one sample in a study of regulatory T cells in long-lasting Graves disease. One entry per CDR3 protein results from TCRdb running MiXCR on the multiplex PCR reads. The sample carries a few hundred thousand distinct CDR3 sequences, around 18% recorded once. The same sample was also studied in work on T cells in Graves' hyperthyroidism and ophthalmopathy.

Material: peripheral blood mononuclear cells (PBMCs), obtained at new diagnosis, from a patient treated with antithyroid drugs. The source is a woman in her 30s with Graves disease. Each CDR3 is given with its conserved first and last residue. A D gene is named only where the DNA matches it firmly. Where a row states a size, it is once, few, many or the class of an expanded clone; other rows omit it.

d_call: -
j_call: TRBJ1-3
v_call: TRBV27
clone_size: many
cdr3_nt: TGTGCCAGCATGTCGAGGCCGCCGGGAAACACCATATATTTT
cdr3_aa: CASMSRPPGNTIYF

d_call: -
j_call: TRBJ1-5
v_call: TRBV6-1
clone_size: many
cdr3_nt: TGTGCCAGCAGCCCCGGGGGGGGGACGGCTCAGCCCCAGCATTTT
cdr3_aa: CASSPGGGTAQPQHF

d_call: -
j_call: TRBJ2-3
v_call: TRBV4-1
clone_size: -
cdr3_nt: TGCGCCAGCAGCTCTCTCGGGGGACTCCGCACAGATACGCAGTATTTT
cdr3_aa: CASSSLGGLRTDTQYF

d_call: -
j_call: TRBJ2-3
v_call: TRBV11-3
clone_size: -
cdr3_nt: TGTGCCAGCAGCTTAGAATCGCAGGGAGGATTGGATACGCAGTATTTT
cdr3_aa: CASSLESQGGLDTQYF

d_call: -
j_call: TRBJ1-1
v_call: TRBV2
clone_size: many
cdr3_nt: TGTGCCAGCAGTGATTCCAGGGTTCGTACTGAAGCTTTCTTT
cdr3_aa: CASSDSRVRTEAFF

d_call: -
j_call: TRBJ2-1
v_call: TRBV19
clone_size: few
cdr3_nt: TGTGCCAGTAGTATAGGACAGGCATACAATGAGCAGTTCTTC
cdr3_aa: CASSIGQAYNEQFF

d_call: -
j_call: TRBJ2-7
v_call: TRBV29-1
clone_size: many
cdr3_nt: TGCAGCGTTGCTACCCTCACCGGGATTAGGAGGCACGAGCAGTACTTC
cdr3_aa: CSVATLTGIRRHEQYF

d_call: -
j_call: TRBJ1-2
v_call: TRBV12-3/TRBV12-4
clone_size: many
cdr3_nt: TGTGCCAGCAGTTTAGGGGCAGCATATGGCTACACCTTC
cdr3_aa: CASSLGAAYGYTF

d_call: TRBD2
j_call: TRBJ2-3
v_call: TRBV20-1
clone_size: -
cdr3_nt: TGCAGTGCTACGAGTCTAGCGGGGGGGGTCACAGATACGCAGTATTTT
cdr3_aa: CSATSLAGGVTDTQYF

d_call: TRBD2
j_call: TRBJ2-6
v_call: TRBV7-9
clone_size: many
cdr3_nt: TGTGCCAGCACCCCGGGGGGAGCGCGCGGGGCCAACGTCCTGACTTTC
cdr3_aa: CASTPGGARGANVLTF

d_call: TRBD1
j_call: TRBJ1-2
v_call: TRBV10-3
clone_size: many
cdr3_nt: TGTGCCACCCTAGAGACAGGGATTAACTATGGCTACACCTTC
cdr3_aa: CATLETGINYGYTF

d_call: -
j_call: TRBJ1-5
v_call: TRBV20-1
clone_size: many
cdr3_nt: TGCAGTGCTACTGATCAGGGAGGCGGCAATCAGCCCCAGCATTTT
cdr3_aa: CSATDQGGGNQPQHF

d_call: -
j_call: TRBJ2-7
v_call: TRBV5-5
clone_size: many
cdr3_nt: TGTGCCAGCAGCTTGGTGGACAGCTCCTACGAGCAGTACTTC
cdr3_aa: CASSLVDSSYEQYF

d_call: -
j_call: TRBJ1-3
v_call: TRBV5-1
clone_size: -
cdr3_nt: TGCGCCAGCAGCTGGGCGAGCTCTGGAAACACCATATATTTT
cdr3_aa: CASSWASSGNTIYF

d_call: TRBD2
j_call: TRBJ2-1
v_call: TRBV13
clone_size: many
cdr3_nt: TGTGCCAGCAGCTTAGCCTCCGGACTAGCGGGGAACAATGAGCAGTTCTTC
cdr3_aa: CASSLASGLAGNNEQFF

d_call: -
j_call: TRBJ2-1
v_call: TRBV6-2/TRBV6-3
clone_size: -
cdr3_nt: TGTGCCAGCATCCCGGGGGACAATGAGCAGTTCTTC
cdr3_aa: CASIPGDNEQFF

d_call: -
j_call: TRBJ1-4
v_call: TRBV19
clone_size: -
cdr3_nt: TGTGCCAGTAGTTATCAGGTGGCCGATGAAAAACTGTTTTTT
cdr3_aa: CASSYQVADEKLFF

d_call: -
j_call: TRBJ1-1
v_call: TRBV7-2
clone_size: many
cdr3_nt: TGTGCCAGCAGCTTATTTGGACCCCAAATACCTGAAGCTTTCTTT
cdr3_aa: CASSLFGPQIPEAFF

d_call: TRBD2
j_call: TRBJ2-1
v_call: TRBV7-8
clone_size: once
cdr3_nt: TGTGCCAGCAGCCCCGGGACTAGGAATGAGCAGTTCTTC
cdr3_aa: CASSPGTRNEQFF

d_call: TRBD1
j_call: TRBJ2-7
v_call: TRBV19
clone_size: many
cdr3_nt: TGTGCCAGTAGGGGGACAGGATCAACCTACGAGCAGTACTTC
cdr3_aa: CASRGTGSTYEQYF

d_call: TRBD1
j_call: TRBJ2-2
v_call: TRBV7-8
clone_size: -
cdr3_nt: TGTGCCAGCGGGACAGGCCTGGGATTCGGGGAGCTGTTTTTT
cdr3_aa: CASGTGLGFGELFF

d_call: -
j_call: TRBJ2-3
v_call: TRBV4-1
clone_size: many
cdr3_nt: TGCGCCAGCAGCCAAGATGGTAGGGCTTCGACAGATACGCAGTATTTT
cdr3_aa: CASSQDGRASTDTQYF

d_call: -
j_call: TRBJ2-5
v_call: TRBV6-5
clone_size: many
cdr3_nt: TGTGCCAGCAGTTACGGGGCGAGAGAGACCCAGTACTTC
cdr3_aa: CASSYGARETQYF

d_call: TRBD1
j_call: TRBJ1-4
v_call: TRBV7-9
clone_size: many
cdr3_nt: TGTGCCAGCACCAAAGGACAGGAAATCGGAGGAAAACTGTTTTTT
cdr3_aa: CASTKGQEIGGKLFF

d_call: -
j_call: TRBJ1-2
v_call: TRBV27
clone_size: -
cdr3_nt: TGTGCCAGCAGTCGGTGGGCAGAGATGAACTATGGCTACACCTTC
cdr3_aa: CASSRWAEMNYGYTF

d_call: TRBD1
j_call: TRBJ2-1
v_call: TRBV5-1
clone_size: many
cdr3_nt: TGCGCCAGCAGCTTGGAAAGGGGGCTCTCCCACAATGAGCAGTTCTTC
cdr3_aa: CASSLERGLSHNEQFF

d_call: -
j_call: TRBJ1-5
v_call: TRBV6-1
clone_size: many
cdr3_nt: TGTGCCAGCAGCCGTACAGGGCGTGATCAGCCCCAGCATTTT
cdr3_aa: CASSRTGRDQPQHF

d_call: -
j_call: TRBJ1-3
v_call: TRBV15
clone_size: many
cdr3_nt: TGTGCCACCAGCAGAGATCCCTTGCTGAGGGGAAACACCATATATTTT
cdr3_aa: CATSRDPLLRGNTIYF

d_call: TRBD1
j_call: TRBJ1-2
v_call: TRBV4-2
clone_size: many
cdr3_nt: TGTGCCAGCAGCACCCATGACAGGGGGCAGGATGGCTACACCTTC
cdr3_aa: CASSTHDRGQDGYTF